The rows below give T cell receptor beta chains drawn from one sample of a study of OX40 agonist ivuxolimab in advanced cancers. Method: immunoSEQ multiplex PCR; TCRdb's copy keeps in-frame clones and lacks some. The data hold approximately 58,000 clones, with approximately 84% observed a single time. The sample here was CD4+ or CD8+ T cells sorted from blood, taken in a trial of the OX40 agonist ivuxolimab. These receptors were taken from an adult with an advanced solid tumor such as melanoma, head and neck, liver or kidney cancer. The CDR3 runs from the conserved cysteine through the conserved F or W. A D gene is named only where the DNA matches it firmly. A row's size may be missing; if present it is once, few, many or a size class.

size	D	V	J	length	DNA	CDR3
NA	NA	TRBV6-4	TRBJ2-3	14	TGTGCCAGCAGAATGCGGGGGCCCACAGATACGCAGTATTTT	CASRMRGPTDTQYF
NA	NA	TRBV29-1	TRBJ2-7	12	TGCAGCGTTGGTGGACAGATCTACGAGCAGTACTTC	CSVGGQIYEQYF
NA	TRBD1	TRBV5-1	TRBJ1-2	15	TGCGCCAGCAGCTTACAGGGGGCTGAGCGCGTGGGCTACACCTTC	CASSLQGAERVGYTF
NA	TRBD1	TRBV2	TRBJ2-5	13	TGTGCCAGCAGTGCGGACAGGCTTAGGGAGCAGTACTTC	CASSADRLREQYF
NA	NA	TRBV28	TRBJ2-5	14	TGTGCCAGCAGCGGTCCGGGTGCGGGAGAGACCCAGTACTTC	CASSGPGAGETQYF
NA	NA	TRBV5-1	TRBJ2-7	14	TGCGCCAGCAGCTTGGGACAGACTTTTGTCGAGCAGTACTTC	CASSLGQTFVEQYF
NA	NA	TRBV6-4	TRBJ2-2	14	TGTGCCAGCAGGAAGCTTTGGAACACCGGGGAGCTGTTTTTT	CASRKLWNTGELFF
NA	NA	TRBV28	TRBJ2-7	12	TGTGCCAGCAGTTTTGAAGGCTACGAGCAGTACTTC	CASSFEGYEQYF
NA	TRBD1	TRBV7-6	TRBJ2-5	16	TGTGCCAGCAGCTTATCGGGCGGACAGGGAGGAGCGACCCAGTACTTC	CASSLSGGQGGATQYF
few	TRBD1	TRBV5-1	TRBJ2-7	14	TGCGCCAGCAGCTTCGGGACAGGGGACTACGAGCAGTACTTC	CASSFGTGDYEQYF
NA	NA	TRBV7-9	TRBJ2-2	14	TGTGCCAGCACTCCGGGGGGCGTAATCGGGGAGCTGTTTTTT	CASTPGGVIGELFF
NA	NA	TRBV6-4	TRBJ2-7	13	TGTGCCAGCAGTGACTCGAAAGGGGGCGAGCAGTACTTC	CASSDSKGGEQYF
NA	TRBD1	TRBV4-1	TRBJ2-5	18	TGCGCCAGCAGCCAAGAGAAAGCAGGGACAGCCCTCCAAGAGACCCAGTACTTC	CASSQEKAGTALQETQYF
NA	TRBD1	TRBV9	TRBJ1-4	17	TGTGCCAGCAGCCCAGGACAGGGGGCCGCAACTAATGAAAAACTGTTTTTT	CASSPGQGAATNEKLFF
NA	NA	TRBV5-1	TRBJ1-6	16	TGCGCCATCTACGGCTGGCAAAGCTCCTATAATTCACCCCTCCACTTT	CAIYGWQSSYNSPLHF
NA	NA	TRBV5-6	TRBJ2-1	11	TGTGCCAGCAGCTCGTCGGGACATCAGTTCTTC	CASSSSGHQFF
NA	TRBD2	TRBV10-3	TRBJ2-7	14	TGTGCCATCAGGACCGGGACTAGCGACGACGAGCAGTACTTC	CAIRTGTSDDEQYF
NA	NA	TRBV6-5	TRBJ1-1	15	TGTGCCAGCAGTTACACGGACAATCACGGCACTGAAGCTTTCTTT	CASSYTDNHGTEAFF
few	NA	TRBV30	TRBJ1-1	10	TGTGCCTGGAGTGAAATAGCAGCTTTCTTT	CAWSEIAAFF
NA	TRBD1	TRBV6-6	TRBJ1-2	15	TGTGCCAGCAGTACCCCGGGACAGGGCATCTATGGCTACACCTTC	CASSTPGQGIYGYTF
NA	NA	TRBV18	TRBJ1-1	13	TGTGCCAGCTCAGCGACCCAAGACACTGAAGCTTTCTTT	CASSATQDTEAFF
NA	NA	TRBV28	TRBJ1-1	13	TGTGCCAGCAGTCTGGGGAATCCCAGCGAAGCTTTCTTT	CASSLGNPSEAFF
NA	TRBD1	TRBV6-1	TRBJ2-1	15	TGTGCCAGCAGTGAAGATCCCGGGACAGGAACTGAGCAGTTCTTC	CASSEDPGTGTEQFF
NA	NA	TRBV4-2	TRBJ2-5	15	TGTGCCAGCAGCCAACTCCTAGCCGGAGTAGAGACCCAGTACTTC	CASSQLLAGVETQYF
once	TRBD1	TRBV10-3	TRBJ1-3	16	TGTGCCATCAGTGAGCCGGGACAGGGATCTGGAAACACCATATATTTT	CAISEPGQGSGNTIYF
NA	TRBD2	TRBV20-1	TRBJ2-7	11	TGTCAGACTAGCGGCTCCTACGAGCAGTACTTC	CQTSGSYEQYF
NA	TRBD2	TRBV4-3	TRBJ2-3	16	TGCGCCAGCAGCCAAGAACGCCGGGGGGGCACAGATACGCAGTATTTT	CASSQERRGGTDTQYF
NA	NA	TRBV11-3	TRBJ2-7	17	TGTGCCAGCAGCTTGGATCCTGAGCGGGTCTACTCCTACGAGCAGTACTTC	CASSLDPERVYSYEQYF
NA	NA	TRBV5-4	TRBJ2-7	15	TGTGCCAGCAGCTTGGCGGGGACTTTGGGGAACGAGCAGTACTTC	CASSLAGTLGNEQYF
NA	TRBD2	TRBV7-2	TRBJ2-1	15	TGTGCCAGCAGCTTAGGAGCTAGCGGGAGTAATGAGCAGTTCTTC	CASSLGASGSNEQFF
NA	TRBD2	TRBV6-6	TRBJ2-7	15	TGTGCCAGCAGCCTAGCGGGAGGTGAACCCTACGAGCAGTACTTC	CASSLAGGEPYEQYF
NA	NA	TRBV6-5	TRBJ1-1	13	TGTGCCAGCAGTTACGGGTTTAACACTGAAGCTTTCTTT	CASSYGFNTEAFF
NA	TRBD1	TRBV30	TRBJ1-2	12	TGTGCCTGGATCGGACAGGTCTATGGCTACACCTTC	CAWIGQVYGYTF
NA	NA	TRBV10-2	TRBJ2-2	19	TGCGCCAGCAGTGACGGGACTCGCGGGGTGAGGGCCGTGCCCGGGGAGCTGTTTTTT	CASSDGTRGVRAVPGELFF
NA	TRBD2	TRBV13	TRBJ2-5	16	TGTGCCAGCAGCTTAGGCCATAGCGGGAGAGGGGAGACCCAGTACTTC	CASSLGHSGRGETQYF
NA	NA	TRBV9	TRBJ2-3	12	TGTGCCAGCAGCGGGACTGCACAGACGCAGTATTTT	CASSGTAQTQYF
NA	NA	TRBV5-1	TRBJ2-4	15	TGCGCCAGCAGCCCCACAGGGATCCCCAAAAACATTCAGTACTTC	CASSPTGIPKNIQYF
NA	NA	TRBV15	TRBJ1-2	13	TGTGCCACCAGCAGAGACGGACAGTATGGCTACACCTTC	CATSRDGQYGYTF
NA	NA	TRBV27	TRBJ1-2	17	TGTGCCAGCAACCCAAGGGGGGTGCTTAACCACGACTATGGCTACACCTTC	CASNPRGVLNHDYGYTF
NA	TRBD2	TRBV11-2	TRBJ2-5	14	TGTGCCAGCTGCCCCAGCGGGAGTTGGGAGACCCAGTACTTC	CASCPSGSWETQYF
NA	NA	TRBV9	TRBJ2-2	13	TGTGCCAGCAGCGTAGTCGTCACCGGGGAGCTGTTTTTT	CASSVVVTGELFF
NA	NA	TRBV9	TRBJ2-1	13	TGTGCCAGCAGCGTAGCGGAGAGGAGTGAGCAGTTCTTC	CASSVAERSEQFF
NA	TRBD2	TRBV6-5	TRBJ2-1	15	TGTGCCAGCAGAGCGATAGCGGGGGACTACAATGAGCAGTTCTTC	CASRAIAGDYNEQFF
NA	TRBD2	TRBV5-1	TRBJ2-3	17	TGCGCCAGCAGCTTGGACGTCGGGGGGGCCCTCACAGATACGCAGTATTTT	CASSLDVGGALTDTQYF
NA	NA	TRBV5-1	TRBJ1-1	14	TGCGCCAGCAGCTTTGTGACCGGGAACACTGAAGCTTTCTTT	CASSFVTGNTEAFF